These T cell receptor beta chains were read from a single sample in a study of T-cell reconstitution after alpha-beta-depleted transplantation in children. TCRdb redid the calling of the PCR reads with MiXCR, one entry per CDR3 protein. This sample has hundreds of thousands of distinct CDR3 sequences, with roughly 7.7% found just once. Specimen: PBMCs, mostly from graft donor cells, collected 180 days after TCRalphabeta/CD19-depleted stem cell transplant. Receptors were obtained from a male patient between 5 and 17 years old who had a stem cell transplant for acute lymphoblastic leukemia, so the T cells may come from the graft donor. The CDR3 runs from the conserved cysteine through the conserved F or W.

cdr3_aa | j_call | v_call
CASSLVTGGSTEAFF | TRBJ1-1 | TRBV7-2
CATSGGLAGGNTQYF | TRBJ2-3 | TRBV28
CASSPTGTRPQHF | TRBJ1-5 | TRBV5-6
CASSYSKWSQYF | TRBJ2-5 | TRBV6-6
CASSLSGLSYNEQFF | TRBJ2-1 | TRBV27
CASSLYPTGNTIYF | TRBJ1-3 | TRBV11-2
CASSTGQGSYNEQFF | TRBJ2-1 | TRBV5-1
CSANRASGLSSYEQYF | TRBJ2-7 | TRBV20-1
CSARGQTRGYNEQFF | TRBJ2-1 | TRBV20-1
CASSLAYTAEQYF | TRBJ2-7 | TRBV7-8
CASRPQGGNQPQHF | TRBJ1-5 | TRBV7-2
CASSLARGSYEQYF | TRBJ2-7 | TRBV12-3/TRBV12-4
CASSFSGGPTDTQYF | TRBJ2-3 | TRBV7-8
CASSLNRDEQFF | TRBJ2-1 | TRBV7-3
CASSSSGGRVQETQYF | TRBJ2-5 | TRBV7-2
CASSSETQYF | TRBJ2-5 | TRBV7-9
CASSLGGGVGETQYF | TRBJ2-5 | TRBV5-6
CASSLDPGHSETQYF | TRBJ2-5 | TRBV7-9
CASIPGGYGYTF | TRBJ1-2 | TRBV21-1
CASSPTPVEYGYTF | TRBJ1-2 | TRBV18
CASSLLGGPSYEQYF | TRBJ2-7 | TRBV7-9
CTEVGLQQFF | TRBJ2-1 | TRBV20-1
CASSPQGNYEQYF | TRBJ2-7 | TRBV27
CASSSAGGSSYNEQFF | TRBJ2-1 | TRBV27
CASSRLFGGFTEAFF | TRBJ1-1 | TRBV5-5
CASSRQGSSGNTIYF | TRBJ1-3 | TRBV6-5
CATRAGNEQFF | TRBJ2-1 | TRBV24-1